This T cell receptor (beta chain) is from a study of cytomegalovirus exposure and HLA in healthy donors. The overall study: The study placed about 86% of its 398 genotyped donors in the Caucasian-associated ancestry cluster.

60 Vbeta and 13 Jbeta primers were used in PCR. Produced via immunoSEQ multiplex PCR; TCRdb's table is partial and in-frame only. The repertoire holds 150,000 to 200,000 clones, with about four fifths as singletons. Study-wide points: Cytomegalovirus association was assigned to around 150 TCR beta chains.

This clone came up once. What it recognizes is unknown. V trimming: 2 bases; J trimming: 0 bases; junction bases outside the gene matches: 20. CDR1 LGHNA and CDR2 YSLEER come from the germline V gene. The CDR3 is 22 residues long. The material sequenced was PBMCs. J is TRBJ1-5 and V is TRBV4-3; 9 nucleotides match TRBD1. The TCR comes from a woman aged 40 to 50 in good health and CMV-seronegative. The CDR3 DNA follows: TGCGCCAGCAGCCAATCCACATCAGGCCGGGACAGGGCGGGATATAGCAATCAGCCCCAGCATTTT. This translates into CASSQSTSGRDRAGYSNQPQHF.